This T cell receptor beta chain appears in the sequencing data of a study of regulatory T cells in long-lasting Graves disease. Looking at the study overall: Less than 3 months of antithyroid drugs had been taken by newly diagnosed Graves' patients.

The sample holds many counts of this clonotype. Its target is unknown. The authors built TCR beta libraries using iRepertoire HTBI primers and Arm-PCR of CDR3 regions. TCRdb re-analysed the multiplex PCR reads in MiXCR, keeping a single row per CDR3 protein. The table shows fewer than 350,000 distinct CDR3 sequences, with about a sixth occurring only once. Time point of the sample: newly diagnosed GD, antithyroid drugs for less than 3 months. PBMCs were the source of the RNA used for TCR sequencing. General study findings and limits: With persistent disease, TRBV28, TRBJ1-2 and TRBJ2-5 were the favored segments.

The V end lost 1 base, the J end lost 5 bases, and 9 bases lay between the germline ends. The length of the CDR3 is 15 residues. The genes are TRBV12-3 or TRBV12-4 and TRBJ1-6; tentative D call: TRBD1 (5 bases). The input for sequencing was peripheral blood mononuclear cells (PBMCs), taken at new diagnosis, from a patient treated with antithyroid drugs. The origin of this receptor is a female donor with Graves disease. The CDR3 sequence: CASSLGQPHNSPLHF. The CDR3 region has the DNA TGTGCCAGCAGTTTAGGACAGCCTCATAATTCACCCCTCCACTTT.